This T cell receptor (beta chain) was identified in a study of T cell changes during pregnancy in multiple sclerosis. CDR1 and CDR2 from the germline V gene are SGHVS and FQNEAQ. The CDR3 totals 14 residues. Trimming left V 1 base short and J 4 bases short, with 10 bases between. Repertoires were generated with immunoSEQ multiplex PCR, while TCRdb's copy carries only in-frame clones and drops some. Counted here are about 32,000 clones, approximately 89% occurring once; the ten biggest clones make up approximately 0.75%. J is TRBJ2-5 and V is TRBV7-8; D is uncertain. This clonotype was sampled from a female donor in good health, enrolled as a control in a pregnancy study. The sequencing here drew on CD4+ T cells from peripheral blood mononuclear cells, taken after pregnancy. DNA of the CDR3: TGTGCCAGCAGCTTAGGTGGAGCGCTAGAGACCCAGTACTTC. It specifies CASSLGGALETQYF.